This TCR beta chain was identified in a study of post-analysis software for immune sequencing data. Whole-study context: Secondary progressive, relapsing-remitting and progressive-relapsing multiple sclerosis were among the included disease courses.

A note on this clonotype: Its target is unknown.

Built from TCR beta cDNA, the libraries had unique molecular identifiers in them. Each sample of about 0.95 to 11 million input T cells yielded roughly 0.5 million cDNA molecules, so each molecule approximated one T cell. TCRdb ran MiXCR on the PCR reads and lists one entry per CDR3 protein. The sample has 750,000 to 950,000 distinct CDR3 sequences; approximately 50% are singletons. The V end lost 0 bases, the J end lost 8 bases, and 11 bases lay between the germline ends. CDR3 length: 13 residues. Germline CDR1 and CDR2: SGHRS and YFSETQ. Study results and caveats: In patients, about 5 TRBV segments were more frequent than in controls, with TRBV5-6, TRBV5-1 and TRBV20-1 among them. Analysis by F measure revealed that same-batch samples clustered strongly together. Controls' normalized Chao1 diversity significantly exceeded that of multiple sclerosis patients.

This clonotype was sampled from a girl aged 10-17 years with multiple sclerosis. The sample consisted of blood. The J gene is TRBJ1-2, the V gene TRBV5-1; no definite D call. CDR3 residues: CASSLGQVTGYTF. CDR3 nucleotides: TGCGCCAGCAGCTTGGGCCAGGTTACGGGCTACACCTTC.